This record covers a single T cell receptor beta chain. Its cognate antigen is unknown. The sample originates from a study of cytomegalovirus exposure and HLA in healthy donors. Findings and limits, study-wide: The Asian-associated ancestry cluster reportedly had fewer N-insertions than the approximately 670-donor mean in a later analysis.

The ends lost 1 base at V and 6 bases at J; junction bases unmatched: 4. The V gene's germline CDR1 is SGHVS and CDR2 FNYEAQ. The CDR3 loop spans 15 amino acids. With 60 Vbeta and 13 Jbeta primers, the PCR was carried out. Assay used: immunoSEQ multiplex PCR; TCRdb lists only in-frame clones, some missing. The sample has fewer than 200,000 clones, approximately 90% seen once. This chain connects TRBV7-6 to TRBJ2-2, with 8 positions matching TRBD2. The sample taken for sequencing was PBMCs. The sequence derives from a boy under 10 years old in good health and CMV-seronegative. CDR3 bases: TGTGCCAGCAGCTTAGGGGGAGCGGGAGCCGGGGAGCTGTTTTTT. Residues: CASSLGGAGAGELFF.